Below are 24 T cell receptor beta chains sequenced from a single sample in a study of a mutant IDH1 vaccine in newly diagnosed glioma. Their antigen targets remain unknown. As for time point: week 11, during vaccination. A single vaccine dose contained 300 ug of mutant IDH1 20-mer peptide, and topical imiquimod was used with it. TCRdb keeps only in-frame clones here, not all; method: immunoSEQ multiplex PCR. The table lists some 25,000 clones, about 78% of them singletons. The sequencing used PBMCs, collected from a glioma patient whose treatment included an IDH1 peptide vaccine. The origin of the receptors is a woman younger than 30 with glioma.

This clone was detected a few times. The rearrangement links TRBV19 to TRBJ2-5; D might be TRBD1 (6 bases). The CDR3 has 15 residues. The V gene's germline CDR1 is LNHDA and CDR2 SQIVND (reference sequence). V gave up 5 bases and J gave up 1 base, with 14 bases separating them. The DNA of the CDR3 is TGTGCCAGTAGTTCGAACAGGGATTTCCAAGAGACCCAGTACTTC. It encodes CASSSNRDFQETQYF.

The chain has TRBV19 and TRBJ1-5, with D hard to call. Germline V CDR1 and CDR2: LNHDA, SQIVND (reference sequence). V lost 5 bases and J lost 0, with 11 bases in between. The CDR3 length is 15 residues. The CDR3 sequence: CASSGLLNSNQPQHF. The CDR3 coding sequence is TGTGCCAGTAGTGGACTTTTAAATAGCAATCAGCCCCAGCATTTT.

V gene TRBV6-5 combines with J gene TRBJ1-3; D is perhaps TRBD1 (5 bases). The CDR3 length is 15 residues. Germline lookup yields CDR1 MNHEY and CDR2 SVGAGI. Trimming removed 6 bases at V and 5 bases at J, with 17 bases between. In DNA form, the CDR3 reads TGTGCCAGCAGAGCGGGAGCCGGGGCCCGAAACACCATATATTTT. This codes for CASRAGAGARNTIYF.

The rearrangement uses TRBV7-3 and TRBJ2-1; 11 positions match TRBD2. There are 17 residues in the CDR3. V lost 5 bases and J lost 0; bases outside the gene matches: 6. The germline gives CDR1 SGHTA, CDR2 FQGTGA. This chain's CDR3 is CASSKGTSGNSYNEQFF. As DNA, the CDR3 is TGTGCCAGCAGCAAAGGGACTAGCGGAAACTCCTACAATGAGCAGTTCTTC.

The rearrangement joins TRBV5-6 to TRBJ2-1; D is uncertain. The V end was cut by 0 bases, the J end by 4 bases, with 11 bases between. This CDR3 is built from 15 residues. Per the germline V gene, CDR1 is SGHDT and CDR2 is YYEEEE. The CDR3 here is CASSLDRIRYNEQFF. CDR3 DNA: TGTGCCAGCAGCTTGGACCGGATACGGTACAATGAGCAGTTCTTC.

The V and J genes are TRBV5-4 and TRBJ2-5, with 9 bases matching TRBD1. V trimming: 2 bases; J trimming: 5 bases; junction bases outside the gene matches: 4. Germline-derived CDR1 and CDR2 are SGHNT and YYREEE (reference sequence). CDR3 length equals 14 residues. The CDR3 is CASSFTGGAETQYF. In DNA form, the CDR3 reads TGTGCCAGCAGCTTCACAGGGGGCGCGGAGACCCAGTACTTC.

CDR3: CASSDLVGPSEQYF. The CDR3 DNA is TGTGCCAGCAGTGACCTAGTGGGTCCTAGTGAGCAGTACTTC. The chain joins TRBV25-1 to TRBJ2-7; unclear D gene. In germline, CDR1 is MGHDK, CDR2 SYGVNS. The CDR3 contains 14 residues. V was shortened by 3 bases and J by 7 bases, with 16 bases between the two germline ends.

This chain joins TRBV7-2 and TRBJ2-3; 14 bases align to TRBD2. Germline lookup yields CDR1 SGHTA and CDR2 FQGNSA. The V gene end was trimmed by 1 base and the J gene end by 4 bases; junction bases not matched to a gene: 1. The CDR3 length is 16 residues. CDR3 protein: CASSLEGLAGADTQYF. The CDR3 bases are TGTGCCAGCAGCTTAGAGGGACTAGCGGGAGCAGATACGCAGTATTTT.

This rearrangement joins TRBV4-3 to TRBJ2-1; TRBD2 aligns across 8 bases. V shed 3 bases and J 7 bases; nucleotides not matched to a gene: 5. CDR3 length: 14 amino acids. The germline CDR1 and CDR2 sequences are LGHNA and YSLEER. CDR3 sequence: CASSQGLGLNEQFF. In DNA form, the CDR3 reads TGCGCCAGCAGCCAGGGACTAGGATTGAATGAGCAGTTCTTC.

This clone was counted only a few times. The V gene is TRBV5-1, the J gene TRBJ1-4, with 9 bases lining up with TRBD1. Germline V lookup: CDR1 SGHRS, CDR2 YFSETQ. Trimming removed 4 bases from V and 7 bases from J; junction bases left unmatched: 8. This CDR3 contains 15 residues. CDR3: CASSKTGGLGEKLFF. DNA for the CDR3: TGCGCCAGCAGCAAAACAGGGGGCCTAGGTGAAAAACTGTTTTTT.

This clone occurred once. The chain is built from TRBV19 and TRBJ2-5; 11 nucleotides align to TRBD2. The CDR3 has 15 amino acids. J lost 1 base, V lost 5 bases, and 3 bases had no gene match. Germline V CDR1 and CDR2: LNHDA, SQIVND (reference sequence). The CDR3 spells CASSPSGGFQETQYF. The DNA for the CDR3 is TGTGCCAGTAGTCCTAGCGGGGGGTTCCAAGAGACCCAGTACTTC.

This rearrangement joins TRBV27 to TRBJ2-7; maybe TRBD2 (5 bases). The CDR3 loop spans 17 amino acids. From germline, CDR1 is MNHEY and CDR2 SMNVEV (reference sequence). V was cut by 9 bases and J by 5 bases, with 29 bases left in between. The CDR3 reads CARRAAKEALRLDEQYF. For the CDR3, the DNA is TGTGCCAGAAGAGCAGCCAAGGAGGCCCTACGTCTTGACGAGCAGTACTTC.

The chain combines TRBV6-5 with TRBJ1-2, with D possibly TRBD1 on 5 matching bases. Germline V lookup: CDR1 MNHEY, CDR2 SVGAGI. V was shortened by 0 bases and J by 8 bases, with 7 bases between the two germline ends. The CDR3 is made up of 12 amino acids. CDR3 in DNA: TGTGCCAGCAGTTACTCAGGGGTCGGCTACACCTTC. It yields the protein CASSYSGVGYTF.

The rearrangement links TRBV28 to TRBJ2-7, with 8 bases matching TRBD2. Germline CDR1 is MDHEN and CDR2 is SYDVKM. The CDR3 consists of 15 residues. Trimming at V came to 5 bases and at J to 2 bases, leaving 8 bases not matched to a gene. DNA for the CDR3: TGTGCCAGCAGTCCGCCGGGGGGGATAGCCTACGAGCAGTACTTC. It translates to CASSPPGGIAYEQYF.

V is TRBV6-5 and J is TRBJ1-3, with D possibly TRBD1 on 5 matching bases. The V and J ends lost 0 bases and 4 bases respectively, with 10 bases between them. This CDR3 contains 15 residues. CDR1 is MNHEY, CDR2 SVGAGI, per germline. CDR3 region: CASSYSGPAGNTIYF. CDR3 nucleotide sequence: TGTGCCAGCAGTTACTCGGGACCAGCAGGAAACACCATATATTTT.

The J gene is TRBJ1-6, the V gene TRBV12-2. TRBV12-2 is assigned pseudogene status. The CDR3 length is 16 residues. The CDR3 reads CASRLRRGIYNSPLHF. The CDR3 DNA reads TGTGCAAGTCGCTTACGGCGGGGGATTTATAATTCACCCCTCCACTTT.

CDR3 residues: CASSFRQGSDQPQHF. The CDR3 nucleotides are TGTGCCAGCAGTTTTCGTCAGGGTAGTGATCAGCCCCAGCATTTT. V is TRBV27 and J is TRBJ1-5; TRBD1 might be the D (5 bases). The germline V gene encodes CDR1 MNHEY and CDR2 SMNVEV (reference sequence). This CDR3 contains 15 residues. V was pared by 3 bases and J by 5 bases, with 14 bases between.

The rearrangement joins TRBV4-1 to TRBJ2-1, with 13 bases identical to TRBD2. The junction had 4 bases not matched to a gene; V was cut back by 1 base and J by 4 bases. The CDR3 extends over 17 amino acids. Germline V CDR1 and CDR2: MGHRA, YSYEKL. The CDR3 coding sequence is TGCGCCAGCAGCCAAGCATTGGGACTAGCGGGATACAATGAGCAGTTCTTC. Its protein is CASSQALGLAGYNEQFF.

The V call is TRBV18, the J call TRBJ2-7, with D uncertain. This CDR3 is 13 amino acids long. The ends were cut back, 1 base at V and 4 bases at J, with 8 bases in the middle. Germline V gene lookup returns CDR1 KGHSH and CDR2 LQKENI. CDR3 nucleotide sequence: TGTGCCAGCTCACCACGGCAGGAATACGAGCAGTACTTC. Its protein product is CASSPRQEYEQYF.

Only one count was recorded for this clone. The gene calls are TRBV7-2 and TRBJ2-1; D might be TRBD2 (6 bases). The CDR3 spans 15 residues. The V gene lost 5 bases and the J gene lost 4 bases, with 15 bases spanning the gap. Germline V CDR1 and CDR2: SGHTA, FQGNSA. The CDR3 coding sequence is TGTGCCAGCAGCCCAACCCTGGGGGGTTACAATGAGCAGTTCTTC. Translated: CASSPTLGGYNEQFF.

J is TRBJ1-1 and V is TRBV18; D may be TRBD1 (6 bases). The CDR3 spans 12 residues. CDR1 and CDR2 from the germline V gene are KGHSH and LQKENI. V was shortened by 3 bases and J by 8 bases, with 10 bases between the two germline ends. The CDR3 loop reads CASSPGQTEAFF. The CDR3 nucleotides are TGTGCCAGCTCACCCGGACAGACGGAAGCTTTCTTT.

V gene TRBV19 combines with J gene TRBJ2-1; D is unresolved. CDR3 length: 10 amino acids. Trimming cost V 9 bases and J 10 bases, with 10 bases left between them. Germline CDR1 reads LNHDA; CDR2 reads SQIVND (reference sequence). The CDR3 sequence: CASEGGEQFF. The CDR3 nucleotides read TGTGCCAGCGAAGGTGGGGAGCAGTTCTTC.

The chain employs TRBV19 and TRBJ2-7; D gene unclear. Germline V CDR1 and CDR2: LNHDA, SQIVND (reference sequence). CDR3 length: 13 amino acids. V lost 5 bases to trimming and J lost 4 bases, with 12 bases between them. CDR3 sequence (DNA): TGTGCCAGTAGTCTCGGGCCTGGTTACGAGCAGTACTTC. Its protein is CASSLGPGYEQYF.

This clone came up a few times. The chain couples TRBV30 to TRBJ1-1; no clear D. Germline assignment: CDR1 GTSNPN and CDR2 SVGIG (reference sequence). The CDR3 is 12 amino acids. Trimming cost V 5 bases and J 3 bases, with 10 bases left between them. CDR3 amino acids: CAWERRDTEAFF. CDR3 sequence (DNA): TGTGCCTGGGAGCGGCGGGACACTGAAGCTTTCTTT. Full variable domain (remainder filled in from reference TRBV30 and TRBJ1-1): SQTIHQWPATLVQPVGSPLSLECTVEGTSNPNLYWYRQAAGRGLQLLFYSVGIGQISSEVPQNLSASRPQDRQFILSSKKLLLSDSGFYLCAWERRDTEAFFGQGTRLTVV.